Presented here are 27 T cell receptor beta chains from one specimen sequenced in a study of cytomegalovirus exposure and HLA in healthy donors. PCR used 60 Vbeta primers and 13 Jbeta primers. Clones were sequenced by immunoSEQ multiplex PCR, and TCRdb holds only the in-frame ones, with some missing. This table holds some 140,000 clones, 73% found once. Sequenced material: PBMCs. All receptors come from a woman between 40 and 50 years old in good health and CMV-seronegative.

The rearrangement links TRBV5-4 to TRBJ1-6; no reliable D call. This CDR3 is 12 amino acids long. The germline CDR1 and CDR2 sequences are SGHNT and YYREEE (reference sequence). V was shortened by 5 bases and J by 6 bases, with 6 bases between the two germline ends. The CDR3 region is CASREGNSPLHF. DNA for the CDR3: TGTGCCAGCAGGGAGGGTAATTCACCCCTCCACTTT.

The gene calls are TRBV15 and TRBJ1-1, with D hard to call. With 0 bases removed from V and 0 bases from J, the gap between germline ends came to 11 bases. CDR1 LNHNV and CDR2 YYDKDF come from the germline V gene (reference sequence). The CDR3 loop spans 16 amino acids. The CDR3 coding sequence is TGTGCCACCAGCAGAGATCGGCGGGGAATGAACACTGAAGCTTTCTTT. It translates to CATSRDRRGMNTEAFF.

The rearrangement joins TRBV19 to TRBJ1-6; D unclear. Germline CDR1 reads LNHDA; CDR2 reads SQIVND (reference sequence). This CDR3 is built from 11 residues. Trimming took off 8 bases at V and 13 bases at J, with 12 bases between the two ends. CDR3 DNA: TGTGCCAGTCGAATCGGTCACCCCCTCCACTTT. This sequence encodes CASRIGHPLHF.

This clone is a singleton in its sample. CDR3 sequence: CASSDGTAREETQYF. The CDR3 nucleotides read TGTGCCAGCAGTGATGGGACAGCAAGAGAAGAGACCCAGTACTTC. This chain links TRBV25-1 with TRBJ2-5; 7 positions match TRBD1. Germline V CDR1 and CDR2: MGHDK, SYGVNS. CDR3 length: 15 residues. V lost 3 bases, J lost 3 bases, and 7 bases stayed unmatched.

The chain recombines TRBV29-1 with TRBJ2-1, with TRBD2 identical over 8 bases. The CDR3 spans 16 residues. Germline V gene sequence: CDR1 SQVTM, CDR2 ANQGSEA. J gave up 1 base and V 0 bases, and 5 bases lay outside the gene matches. CDR3 region: CSVEDWERGSYNEQFF. CDR3 nucleotide sequence: TGCAGCGTTGAAGATTGGGAGCGGGGGTCCTACAATGAGCAGTTCTTC.

The chain combines TRBV5-4 with TRBJ2-7; the match to TRBD1 covers 8 bases. This CDR3 contains 14 residues. J lost 5 bases, V lost 2 bases, and 6 bases had no gene match. CDR1 is SGHNT, CDR2 YYREEE, per germline (reference sequence). CDR3 loop: CASSLDRGGHEQYF. CDR3 DNA sequence: TGTGCCAGCAGCTTAGACAGGGGTGGCCACGAGCAGTACTTC. Combining the CDR3 with reference TRBV5-4 and TRBJ2-7 gives the whole variable domain ETGVTQSPTHLIKTRGQQVTLRCSSQSGHNTVSWYQQALGQGPQFIFQYYREEENGRGNFPPRFSGLQFPNYSSELNVNALELDDSALYLCASSLDRGGHEQYFGPGTRLTVT.

The chain links TRBV5-1 to TRBJ2-1; the D gene is possibly TRBD1 (5 bases). From germline, CDR1 is SGHRS and CDR2 YFSETQ. V was cut by 0 bases and J by 5 bases, with 9 bases left in between. The CDR3 consists of 14 residues. The DNA for the CDR3 is TGCGCCAGCAGCTTGGATAACAGGAACAATGAGCAGTTCTTC. It yields the protein CASSLDNRNNEQFF.

The chain is built from TRBV2 and TRBJ2-2; D gene unclear. Germline V gene data show CDR1 as SNHLY and CDR2 as FYNNEI. V was shortened by 7 bases and J by 6 bases, with 12 bases between the two germline ends. This CDR3 spans 13 amino acids. The CDR3 sequence is CASNGVRSGELFF. CDR3 DNA: TGTGCCAGCAATGGAGTACGCTCCGGGGAGCTGTTTTTT.

This chain links TRBV9 with TRBJ1-2; TRBD1 aligns across 8 bases. Germline V CDR1 and CDR2: SGDLS, YYNGEE. The V segment lost 0 bases and the J segment 14 bases; nucleotides outside the gene matches: 9. This CDR3 spans 13 amino acids. CDR3 region: CASSVGRGQAPTF. The CDR3 nucleotides read TGTGCCAGCAGCGTAGGCAGGGGGCAAGCTCCTACCTTC. Based on the CDR3 plus reference TRBV9 and TRBJ1-2, the full variable domain is DSGVTQTPKHLITATGQRVTLRCSPRSGDLSVYWYQQSLDQGLQFLIQYYNGEERAKGNILERFSAQQFPDLHSELNLSSLELGDSALYFCASSVGRGQAPTFGSGTRLTVV.

This clone was counted a few times. The chain carries TRBV14 and TRBJ1-6; D is unresolved. The length of the CDR3 is 16 residues. Trimming removed 0 bases at V and 9 bases at J, with 15 bases between. Germline V gene lookup returns CDR1 SGHDN and CDR2 FVKESK. The CDR3 coding sequence is TGTGCCAGCAGCCAAGATACGGGGATCGGTAGTTCACCCCTCCACTTT. Amino acids: CASSQDTGIGSSPLHF.

The genes are TRBV5-5 and TRBJ1-2; D gene unclear. This CDR3 is built from 15 residues. Germline V CDR1 and CDR2: SGHKS, YYEKEE (reference sequence). Trimming cost V 0 bases and J 4 bases, with 13 bases left between them. The CDR3 is CASSLVALAGYGYTF. In nucleotides, the CDR3 is TGTGCCAGCAGCTTGGTGGCTTTAGCTGGCTATGGCTACACCTTC.

The V gene is TRBV13, the J gene TRBJ2-7, with 8 bases aligning to TRBD2. The V gene end was trimmed by 4 bases and the J gene end by 6 bases; junction bases not matched to a gene: 8. CDR3 length equals 14 residues. Germline V gives CDR1 PRHDT, CDR2 FYEKMQ (reference sequence). CDR3 amino acids: CASSSGTRLGEQYF. The DNA for the CDR3 is TGTGCCAGCAGCTCAGGGACTAGACTGGGCGAGCAGTACTTC.

J is TRBJ2-5 and V is TRBV5-6, with TRBD1 as a possible D gene (6 bases). The germline gives CDR1 SGHDT, CDR2 YYEEEE. The ends were cut back, 0 bases at V and 7 bases at J, with 10 bases in the middle. CDR3 length equals 13 residues. CDR3 nucleotides: TGTGCCAGCAGCTTGGGGACAGAAGGGACCCAGTACTTC. It is translated as CASSLGTEGTQYF.

On this clone itself: The sample carries other DNA sequences with the same CDR3. The chain has TRBV27 and TRBJ2-2; D might be TRBD1 (6 bases). The germline V and J ends were trimmed by 2 bases and 7 bases, with 11 bases remaining between them. The germline V gene encodes CDR1 MNHEY and CDR2 SMNVEV (reference sequence). The CDR3 extends over 14 amino acids. The CDR3 sequence is CASSLKRGFGELFF. For the CDR3, the DNA is TGTGCCAGCAGTTTAAAGAGGGGGTTCGGGGAGCTGTTTTTT.

The chain is built from TRBV5-1 and TRBJ2-7, with a possible D match to TRBD1 (6 bases). The CDR3 is made up of 15 amino acids. CDR1 is SGHRS and CDR2 is YFSETQ in the germline V gene. V was pared by 0 bases and J by 3 bases, with 13 bases between. The CDR3 protein is CASSLDGRGNYEQYF. CDR3 nucleotide sequence: TGCGCCAGCAGCTTGGATGGCAGGGGAAACTACGAGCAGTACTTC.

The chain has TRBV28 and TRBJ1-6; a weak D match, TRBD1 (6 bases). This CDR3 contains 15 residues. Germline CDR1 reads MDHEN; CDR2 reads SYDVKM. Deletions cut 6 bases from V and 9 bases from J, with 18 bases between. CDR3 protein: CASRQLQGDFSPLHF. The CDR3 region has the DNA TGTGCCAGCAGGCAGTTACAGGGAGATTTTTCACCCCTCCACTTT.

V usage is TRBV6-4 and J usage is TRBJ1-5; D unresolved. V gave up 4 bases and J gave up 2 bases, with 9 bases separating them. Per the germline V gene, CDR1 is MRHNA and CDR2 is SNTAGT. This CDR3 region has 14 residues. The CDR3: CASSGEMGNQPQHF. The CDR3 DNA reads as TGTGCCAGCAGTGGAGAGATGGGCAATCAGCCCCAGCATTTT.

The CDR3 bases are TGTGCCAGCAGTGAAGCTTGGGACAGGGAGAAGACCCAGTACTTC. Protein sequence: CASSEAWDREKTQYF. V usage is TRBV2 and J usage is TRBJ2-5, with 9 bases matching TRBD1. Per germline, CDR1 SNHLY and CDR2 FYNNEI. Trimming took 0 bases from V and 6 from J; bases not matched to a gene: 5. The CDR3 totals 15 residues.

This clone was recorded a few times. This sequence joins TRBV6-1 and TRBJ2-6, with D tentatively TRBD1 (5 bases). This CDR3 comprises 16 residues. Germline V lookup: CDR1 MNHNS, CDR2 SASEGT. V lost 0 bases to trimming and J lost 4 bases, with 10 bases between them. The DNA for the CDR3 is TGTGCCAGCAGTGAAGCGGCAGGGTTGGGGGCCAACGTCCTGACTTTC. Translating gives CASSEAAGLGANVLTF.

Regarding this clone: Germline and junction disagree at one end, which may indicate a read error. The chain combines TRBV7-9 with TRBJ2-5; D not certain. CDR3 length equals 11 residues. CDR1 and CDR2 (germline): SEHNR, FQNEAQ (reference sequence). The CDR3 spells CSSSSKETQYF. The CDR3, as DNA: TGTTCCAGCAGCTCAAAAGAGACCCAGTACTTC.

This sequence joins TRBV5-8 and TRBJ2-1, with no clear D. V was pared by 4 bases and J by 9 bases, with 14 bases between. CDR1 is SGHTS, CDR2 YDEGEE, per germline. CDR3 length equals 13 residues. The CDR3 coding sequence is TGTGCCAGCAGCCCAATCGACCGGAGTGAGCAGTTCTTC. Its protein product is CASSPIDRSEQFF.

This clone was recorded a few times. The chain combines TRBV5-6 with TRBJ2-1, with TRBD1 matching 7 bases. CDR3 size: 15 residues. CDR1 and CDR2 from the germline V gene are SGHDT and YYEEEE. J gave up 9 bases and V 1 base, and 10 bases lay outside the gene matches. The CDR3: CASSLSLDRAAEQFF. The CDR3 DNA reads TGTGCCAGCAGCTTGTCACTTGACAGGGCTGCTGAGCAGTTCTTC.

V is TRBV6-5 and J is TRBJ2-1; no clear D gene. The CDR3 is 14 residues long. Per germline, CDR1 MNHEY and CDR2 SVGAGI. Trimming left V 4 bases short and J 1 base short, with 8 bases between. CDR3 DNA sequence: TGTGCCAGCAGTTGGAGTAAATCCTACAATGAGCAGTTCTTC. It codes for CASSWSKSYNEQFF.

The chain carries TRBV29-1 and TRBJ2-5; D is perhaps TRBD1 (6 bases). Germline V gene data show CDR1 as SQVTM and CDR2 as ANQGSEA. Trimming stripped 6 bases from V and 5 bases from J, with 13 bases between. The CDR3 contains 12 residues. CDR3 sequence reads: CSVSTGIETQYF. The CDR3 coding sequence is TGCAGCGTCTCCACAGGGATTGAGACCCAGTACTTC.

The CDR3 protein is CASSITGTSGTDTQYF. For the CDR3, the DNA is TGTGCCAGCAGCATTACCGGGACTAGCGGAACAGATACGCAGTATTTT. This rearrangement joins TRBV7-8 to TRBJ2-3; TRBD2 matches at 11 bases. The CDR3 is made up of 16 amino acids. Germline V gene sequence: CDR1 SGHVS, CDR2 FQNEAQ. V shed 5 bases, J shed 3 bases, and the junction held 7 bases outside the gene matches.

As to this clone: At the DNA level, this CDR3 is encoded by other sequences in the same sample as well. The chain recombines TRBV25-1 with TRBJ2-1, with 10 bases fitting TRBD1. This CDR3 contains 17 residues. Per germline, CDR1 MGHDK and CDR2 SYGVNS. With V trimmed by 3 bases and J by 8 bases, 13 bases remained unmatched. The CDR3 DNA sequence: TGTGCCAGCAGTGACCCCATGACAGGGGGCGTGGGTGATGAGCAGTTCTTC. It yields the protein CASSDPMTGGVGDEQFF. Variable domain in full (rest from reference TRBV25-1 and TRBJ2-1): EADIYQTPRYLVIGTGKKITLECSQTMGHDKMYWYQQDPGMELHLIHYSYGVNSTEKGDLSSESTVSRIRTEHFPLTLESARPSHTSQYLCASSDPMTGGVGDEQFFGPGTRLTVL.

This chain uses TRBV5-1 with TRBJ2-2; D is undetermined. In germline, CDR1 is SGHRS, CDR2 YFSETQ. The CDR3 has 15 amino acids. Trimming shortened V by 0 bases and J by 6 bases, and 12 bases separated the two germline ends. CDR3 coding DNA: TGCGCCAGCAGCTTGGAACCGTCCGCAGCCGGGGAGCTGTTTTTT. The encoded protein is CASSLEPSAAGELFF.